This T cell receptor (beta chain) derives from a study of T cell responses to AZD1222 COVID-19 vaccine. Study-wide findings and caveats: Donors, mostly white British, included more females; clonal diversity was possibly underestimated. CD4 TCRs associated with vaccination spanned spike, dominating at 160-218 and 743-854.

A word on this clone: What it recognizes is unknown.

Profiled with immunoSEQ multiplex PCR; TCRdb holds only in-frame clones, not every one. The sample has 100,000 to 150,000 clones; more than 85% are singletons. This CDR3 contains 18 residues. Looked up from germline, CDR1 is SGHRS and CDR2 is YFSETQ. With 4 bases clipped from V and 0 bases from J, the junction kept 15 bases outside the gene matches. Sequencing was performed on peripheral blood, taken on day 0 of AZD1222 vaccination. The J gene is TRBJ1-2, the V gene TRBV5-1; 7 bases agree with TRBD1. The receptor was derived from an adult in good health. Here the CDR3 DNA reads TGCGCCAGCAGCCCTACCGGAGTTCACAGGGGCTCTAACTATGGCTACACCTTC. It yields the protein CASSPTGVHRGSNYGYTF.